This TCR beta chain came from a study of T cell responses to AZD1222 COVID-19 vaccine. General observations from the study: It should be noted that donors were predominantly white British and more often female, and clonal diversity was possibly underestimated. After two AZD1222 doses, spike-specific TCR breadth and depth rose versus day 0. Reports indicate that nearly half of spike-specific TCRs are directed at unmutated variant regions.

Profiled with immunoSEQ multiplex PCR; TCRdb holds only in-frame clones, not every one. The sample carries about 47,000 clones, roughly 84% recorded once. V shed 6 bases and J shed 0 bases, with 8 bases lying between them. The CDR3 covers 13 residues. CDR1 is MNHEY and CDR2 is SVGAGI in the germline V gene. In its sample, this clone was seen a few times. What it recognizes is unknown. The origin of this receptor is an adult in good health. The V gene is TRBV6-5, the J gene TRBJ1-2; D is undetermined. Sequencing used peripheral blood, obtained on day 0 of MenACWY control vaccination. The CDR3 DNA reads as TGTGCCAGCAGGGGGATAACTAACTATGGCTACACCTTC. The encoded protein is CASRGITNYGYTF.